These 4 T cell receptor beta chains came from one sample sequenced in a study of spatial heterogeneity in lung cancer. Time point in this sample: sample taken at primary tumor resection. Study-wide points: For expanded intratumoral alpha and beta TCRs, counts tracked tumor mutation counts.

TCRdb called the 5' RACE reads again in MiXCR, with one record for every CDR3 protein. In the table there are about 100,000 distinct CDR3 sequences, about 4.4% of which are singletons. These receptors lack a known antigen. Sequencing used lung tumor tissue, obtained at surgery. These receptors came from a male donor with early-stage non-small cell lung cancer.

The sample holds many counts of this clonotype. This chain joins TRBV6-1 and TRBJ1-4; D is unresolved. The CDR3 consists of 16 residues. The V and J ends lost 6 bases and 0 bases respectively, with 14 bases between them. The germline V gene has CDR1 MNHNS and CDR2 SASEGT. The CDR3 reads CASSLSLLATNEKLFF. The DNA of the CDR3 is TGTGCCAGCAGCCTCAGTCTTCTTGCAACTAATGAAAAACTGTTTTTT.

Many counts were recorded for this clonotype. This rearrangement joins TRBV28 to TRBJ2-4, with D tentatively TRBD1 or TRBD2 (6 bases each). This CDR3 region has 15 residues. Germline V gene sequence: CDR1 MDHEN, CDR2 SYDVKM. V was clipped by 2 bases and J by 2 bases, with 10 bases between them. CDR3 DNA sequence: TGTGCCAGCAGTTTAGGGGGGCGGCCCAAAAACATTCAGTACTTC. It translates to CASSLGGRPKNIQYF.

The chain carries TRBV20-1 and TRBJ2-7; tentative D call: TRBD1 (6 bases). Trimming took 5 bases from V and 3 from J, leaving 17 bases between them. Looked up from germline, CDR1 is DFQATT and CDR2 is SNEGSKA (reference sequence). The CDR3 has 14 residues. CDR3 amino acids: CSAASPGQVYEQYF. The CDR3 DNA is TGCAGTGCTGCGTCTCCGGGACAAGTCTACGAGCAGTACTTC.

The sample holds many counts of this clonotype. This chain links TRBV20-1 with TRBJ2-5, with a possible D match to TRBD1 (5 bases). The CDR3 has 14 residues. The germline gives CDR1 DFQATT, CDR2 SNEGSKA (reference sequence). V dropped 1 base and J dropped 3 bases, with 12 bases sitting between them. This CDR3 reads CSARAHRPKETQYF. The CDR3 DNA is TGCAGTGCTAGAGCCCACAGGCCTAAAGAGACCCAGTACTTC.